This TCR beta chain was captured in a study of T-cell reconstitution after alpha-beta-depleted transplantation in children. As it was prepared, the TCRbeta library received unique molecular identifiers. From the PCR reads, TCRdb called clonotypes with MiXCR, one entry per CDR3 protein. This table holds some 200,000 distinct CDR3 sequences, approximately 9.8% found once. The V end lost 4 bases, the J end lost 4 bases, and 15 bases lay between the germline ends. Germline V CDR1 and CDR2: SGHRS, YFSETQ. This CDR3 spans 14 amino acids. The sequence was collected from a human donor who donated a stem cell graft to a child with SCID. The specimen was PBMCs from the stem cell graft donor, collected from the stem cell graft. The V gene is TRBV5-1, the J gene TRBJ2-7, with a weak D call TRBD1 (5 bases). The CDR3 DNA reads as TGCGCCAGCAGCGGAACAGGCTACCTATACGAGCAGTACTTC. Translation: CASSGTGYLYEQYF.